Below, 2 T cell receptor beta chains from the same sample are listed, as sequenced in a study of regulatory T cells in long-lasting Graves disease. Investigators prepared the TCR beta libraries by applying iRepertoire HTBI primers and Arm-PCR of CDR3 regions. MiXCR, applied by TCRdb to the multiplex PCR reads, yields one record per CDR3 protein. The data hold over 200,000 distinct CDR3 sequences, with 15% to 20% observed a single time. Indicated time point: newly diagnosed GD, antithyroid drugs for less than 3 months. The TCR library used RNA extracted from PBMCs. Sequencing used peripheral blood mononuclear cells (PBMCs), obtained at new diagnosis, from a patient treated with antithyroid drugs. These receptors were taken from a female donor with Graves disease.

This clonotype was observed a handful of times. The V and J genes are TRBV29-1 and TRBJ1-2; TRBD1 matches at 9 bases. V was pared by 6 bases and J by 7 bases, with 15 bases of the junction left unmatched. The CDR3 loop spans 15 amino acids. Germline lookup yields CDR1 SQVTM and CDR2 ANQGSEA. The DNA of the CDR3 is TGCAGCGTCAACGGGGGACAGGGTTATGGAGGTGGCTACACCTTC. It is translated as CSVNGGQGYGGGYTF.

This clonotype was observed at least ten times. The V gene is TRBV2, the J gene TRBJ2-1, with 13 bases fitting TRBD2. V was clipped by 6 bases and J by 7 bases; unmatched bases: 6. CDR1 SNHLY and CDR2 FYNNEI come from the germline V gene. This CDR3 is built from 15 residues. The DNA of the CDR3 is TGTGCCAGCAGACTAGCGGGAGGGCCACTAAATGAGCAGTTCTTC. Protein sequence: CASRLAGGPLNEQFF.